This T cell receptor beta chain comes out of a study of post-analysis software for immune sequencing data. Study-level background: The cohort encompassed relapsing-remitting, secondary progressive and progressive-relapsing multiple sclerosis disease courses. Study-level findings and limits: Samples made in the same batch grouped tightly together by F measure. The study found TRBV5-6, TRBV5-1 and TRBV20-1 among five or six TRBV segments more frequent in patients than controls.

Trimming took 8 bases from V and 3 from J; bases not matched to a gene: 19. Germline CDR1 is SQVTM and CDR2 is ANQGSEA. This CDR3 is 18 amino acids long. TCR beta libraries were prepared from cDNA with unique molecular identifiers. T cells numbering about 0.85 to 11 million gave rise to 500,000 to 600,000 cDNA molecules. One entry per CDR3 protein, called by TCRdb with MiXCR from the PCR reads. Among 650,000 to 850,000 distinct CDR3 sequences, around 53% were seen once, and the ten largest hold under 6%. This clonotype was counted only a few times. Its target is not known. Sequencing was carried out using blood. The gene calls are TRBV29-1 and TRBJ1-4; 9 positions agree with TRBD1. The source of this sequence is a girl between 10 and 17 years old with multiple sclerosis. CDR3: CSPATGTGINLANEKLFF. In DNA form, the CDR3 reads TGCAGCCCCGCGACCGGGACAGGGATTAATCTCGCTAATGAAAAACTGTTTTTT.